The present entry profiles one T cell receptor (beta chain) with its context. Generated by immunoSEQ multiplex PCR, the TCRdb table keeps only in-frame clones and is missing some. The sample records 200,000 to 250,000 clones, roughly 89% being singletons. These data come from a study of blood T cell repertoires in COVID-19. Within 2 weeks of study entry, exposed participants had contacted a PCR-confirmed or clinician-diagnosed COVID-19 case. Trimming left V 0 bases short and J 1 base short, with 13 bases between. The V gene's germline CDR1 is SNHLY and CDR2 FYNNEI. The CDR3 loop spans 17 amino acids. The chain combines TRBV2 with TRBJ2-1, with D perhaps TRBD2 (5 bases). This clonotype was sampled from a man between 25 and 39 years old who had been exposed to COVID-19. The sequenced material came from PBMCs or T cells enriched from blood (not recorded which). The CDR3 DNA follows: TGTGCCAGCAGTGAAGCGCTTACGGGGAGATCCTACAATGAGCAGTTCTTC. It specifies CASSEALTGRSYNEQFF.